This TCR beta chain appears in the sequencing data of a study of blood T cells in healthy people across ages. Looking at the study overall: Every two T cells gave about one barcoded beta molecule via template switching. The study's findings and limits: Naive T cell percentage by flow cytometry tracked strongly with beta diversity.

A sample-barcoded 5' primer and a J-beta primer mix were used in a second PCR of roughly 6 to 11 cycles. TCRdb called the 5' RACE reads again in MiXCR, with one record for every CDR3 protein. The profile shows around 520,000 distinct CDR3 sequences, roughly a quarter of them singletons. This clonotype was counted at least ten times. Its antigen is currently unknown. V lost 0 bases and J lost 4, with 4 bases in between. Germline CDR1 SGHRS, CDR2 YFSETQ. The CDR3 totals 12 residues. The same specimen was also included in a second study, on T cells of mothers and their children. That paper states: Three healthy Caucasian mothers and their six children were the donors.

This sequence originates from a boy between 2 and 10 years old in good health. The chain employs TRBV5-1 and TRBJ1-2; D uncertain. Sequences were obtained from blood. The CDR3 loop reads CASSLESYGYTF. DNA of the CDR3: TGCGCCAGCAGCTTGGAGAGCTATGGCTACACCTTC.